This T cell receptor beta chain stems from a study of blood T cell repertoires in COVID-19. Clones were read by immunoSEQ multiplex PCR, and TCRdb kept only the in-frame ones, dropping some. The data show 110,000 to 150,000 clones, roughly 79% seen once. This CDR3 has 12 amino acids. Germline loops: CDR1 DFQATT, CDR2 SNEGSKA (reference sequence). Trimming removed 3 bases from V and 3 bases from J, with 8 bases in between. V gene TRBV20-1 combines with J gene TRBJ1-2, with unresolved D. The origin of this receptor is an older woman with acute or convalescent COVID-19. The sequenced sample was peripheral blood. The CDR3 loop reads CSASRRDYGYTF. Here the CDR3 DNA reads TGCAGTGCTAGTAGACGGGACTATGGCTACACCTTC.